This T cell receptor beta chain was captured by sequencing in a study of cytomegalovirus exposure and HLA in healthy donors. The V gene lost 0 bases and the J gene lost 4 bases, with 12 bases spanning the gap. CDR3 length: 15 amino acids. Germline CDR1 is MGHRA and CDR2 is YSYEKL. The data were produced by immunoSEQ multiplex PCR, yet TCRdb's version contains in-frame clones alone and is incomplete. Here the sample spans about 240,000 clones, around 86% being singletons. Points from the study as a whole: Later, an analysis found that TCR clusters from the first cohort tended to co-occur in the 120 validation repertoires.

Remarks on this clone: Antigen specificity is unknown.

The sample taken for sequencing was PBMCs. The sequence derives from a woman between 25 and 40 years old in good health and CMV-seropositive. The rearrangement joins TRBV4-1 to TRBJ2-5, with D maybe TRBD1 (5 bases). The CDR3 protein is CASSQDLSRAETQYF. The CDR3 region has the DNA TGCGCCAGCAGCCAAGATCTGTCCAGGGCAGAGACCCAGTACTTC.